These T cell receptor beta chains were read from a single sample in a study of chemoradiotherapy in HPV16-positive cancers. Repertoires were generated with immunoSEQ multiplex PCR, while TCRdb's copy carries only in-frame clones and drops some. This sample has about 8,600 clones, with less than 75% found just once. The sample was gathered from a patient who underwent chemoradiotherapy. These receptors came from a human donor with HPV-associated anogenital cancer. CDR3s include the opening cysteine and the closing phenylalanine or tryptophan. A D gene is named only where the DNA matches it firmly. The size of a clone is reported for some rows only, either as once, few or many, or as a class for expanded clones.

clone_size d_call j_call cdr3_length v_call cdr3_nt cdr3_aa
NA NA TRBJ2-3 14 TRBV7-9 TGTGCCAGCAGCTTATCCCCGTCGTCAGATACGCAGTATTTT CASSLSPSSDTQYF
few NA TRBJ2-1 16 TRBV7-9 TGTGCCAGCAGCTGGCAGGGGCTAAGCTCCTACAATGAGCAGTTCTTC CASSWQGLSSYNEQFF
NA TRBD1 TRBJ2-2 14 TRBV6-4 TGTGCCAGCAGTGACGGGACAGAGCCCGGGGAGCTGTTTTTT CASSDGTEPGELFF
NA TRBD2 TRBJ2-5 14 TRBV9 TGTGCCAGCAGCGTAGCGGGGGGGGGAGAGACCCAGTACTTC CASSVAGGGETQYF
medium-sized TRBD1 TRBJ2-3 15 TRBV5-4 TGTGCCAGCAGCTTGGCAGGACAGGGGGTAGATACGCAGTATTTT CASSLAGQGVDTQYF
NA NA TRBJ2-1 14 TRBV19 TGTGCCAGTAGTATGCAGGGGCGGCGTAGGGAGCAGTTCTTC CASSMQGRRREQFF
NA TRBD1 TRBJ1-6 14 TRBV18 TGTGCCAGCTCCCCACAGGGGCTCAATTCACCCCTCCACTTT CASSPQGLNSPLHF
NA NA TRBJ2-2 14 TRBV6-4 TGTGCCAGCAGTGACTCGACGGGTGCCGGGGAGCTGTTTTTT CASSDSTGAGELFF
NA TRBD1 TRBJ1-2 14 TRBV14 TGTGCCAGCAGCCGAAGGGACAGAAGCTATGGCTACACCTTC CASSRRDRSYGYTF
NA NA TRBJ1-1 14 TRBV18 TGTGCCAGCCATCGACAGTTAAAAAACACTGAAGCTTTCTTT CASHRQLKNTEAFF
NA NA TRBJ1-1 11 TRBV6-1 TGTGCCAGCAGGAAGAACACTGAAGCTTTCTTT CASRKNTEAFF
NA TRBD2 TRBJ2-3 17 TRBV7-2 TGTGCCAGCAGCTTAGGCCCTAGCGGCTTATCCACAGATACGCAGTATTTT CASSLGPSGLSTDTQYF
NA NA TRBJ1-1 14 TRBV15 TGTGCCACCAGCTCACAAACAGGGAACACTGAAGCTTTCTTT CATSSQTGNTEAFF
NA NA TRBJ2-2 13 TRBV6-6 TGTGCCAGCAGTTACTCTGGCACCGGGGAGCTGTTTTTT CASSYSGTGELFF
few TRBD1 TRBJ1-6 14 TRBV6-5 TGTGCCAGCACCCTGACAGGGAAAGATTCACCCCTCCACTTT CASTLTGKDSPLHF
once NA TRBJ1-1 15 TRBV27 TGTGCCAGCAGTTTGGGGGCGCGGGAAGGTACTGAAGCTTTCTTT CASSLGAREGTEAFF
NA NA TRBJ1-4 14 TRBV30 TGTGCCTGGAGCGGCGTTGCAACTAATGAAAAACTGTTTTTT CAWSGVATNEKLFF
once NA TRBJ2-1 16 TRBV6-1 TGTGCCAGCAGTGAGATTGCGGGGATAGGTAACAATGAGCAGTTCTTC CASSEIAGIGNNEQFF
NA NA TRBJ1-4 14 TRBV28 TGTGCCAGCAGGCGGGGGGGGGAAGGTGAAAAACTGTTTTTT CASRRGGEGEKLFF
NA NA TRBJ1-2 13 TRBV7-2 TGTGCCAGCAGCGCGCAACTTAACTATGGCTACACCTTC CASSAQLNYGYTF
NA NA TRBJ1-6 16 TRBV28 TGTGCCAGCAGTTTTAGGGAGGGGTCCTATAATTCACCCCTCCACTTT CASSFREGSYNSPLHF
NA NA TRBJ2-7 13 TRBV10-3 TGTGCCATCAGGCCAGCAGGCCAATACGAGCAGTACTTC CAIRPAGQYEQYF
NA TRBD2 TRBJ2-3 14 TRBV2 TGTGCCAGCAGTCCGACTAGCTCGACAGATACGCAGTATTTT CASSPTSSTDTQYF
NA NA TRBJ1-2 15 TRBV4-2 TGTGCCAGCAGCCAAAACCGACAGGTACGCTATGGCTACACCTTC CASSQNRQVRYGYTF
NA TRBD2 TRBJ2-3 15 TRBV4-1 TGCGCCAGCAGCTTTACTAGCGGGCGCACAGATACGCAGTATTTT CASSFTSGRTDTQYF
NA NA TRBJ1-1 12 TRBV28 TGTGCCAGCAGTATAAAACAGGGTAGGGCTTTCTTT CASSIKQGRAFF
NA NA TRBJ1-1 14 TRBV30 TGTGCCCTAAGGGACCCTGGGGGGAACACTGAAGCTTTCTTT CALRDPGGNTEAFF
NA NA TRBJ2-2 14 TRBV15 TGTGCCACCAGCAAGGGTCCGAACACCGGGGAGCTGTTTTTT CATSKGPNTGELFF
NA NA TRBJ1-1 13 TRBV6-5 TGTGCCAGCAGTTACTCGAATGGGGGGCGAGCTTTCTTT CASSYSNGGRAFF
once TRBD1 TRBJ1-1 17 TRBV10-2 TGCGCCAGCAGTGATACCTTCTATGACAGGGCGAGCACTGAAGCTTTCTTT CASSDTFYDRASTEAFF
NA NA TRBJ1-2 13 TRBV6-5 TGTGCCAGCAGGGGACGGACTAACTATGGCTACACCTTC CASRGRTNYGYTF
NA NA TRBJ1-2 16 TRBV11-2 TGTGCCAGCAGACCAATTTTCAGCCCCACTAACTATGGCTACACCTTC CASRPIFSPTNYGYTF
NA TRBD1 TRBJ1-6 17 TRBV27 TGTGCCAGCAGTCCAAGCCGGGACAGCTCCTATAATTCACCCCTCCACTTT CASSPSRDSSYNSPLHF
once TRBD1 TRBJ2-3 18 TRBV28 TGTGCCAGCAGCTATTATGGGCAGGGACAGGGTTCGGAAGATACGCAGTATTTT CASSYYGQGQGSEDTQYF
NA NA TRBJ1-3 15 TRBV4-3 TGCGCCAGCAGCCAATTATCAGGGTCTGGAAACACCATATATTTT CASSQLSGSGNTIYF